This T cell receptor beta chain is drawn from a study of early T cells in non-severe SARS-CoV-2 infection. Via MiXCR, TCRdb re-called the 5' RACE reads, giving one row per CDR3 protein. The profile covers 25,000 to 30,000 distinct CDR3 sequences, with about 5.7% appearing a single time and roughly a quarter taken by the ten largest. This clonotype was counted only a few times. One end of the junction fails to match germline, which may point to a read error. This CDR3 has 13 residues. From germline, CDR1 is SGHTA and CDR2 FQGTGA. The sequenced sample was whole blood. The sequence was collected from an adult who was a healthcare worker with PCR-confirmed SARS-CoV-2 infection or an uninfected control (not recorded which). The V gene is TRBV7-3, the J gene TRBJ2-7, with 7 nucleotides matching TRBD1. The CDR3 DNA follows: TGTGCCAGCAGCCTAACAGGGGCCAGGGAGCAGTACTTC. Encoded protein: CASSLTGAREQYF.